The 12 T cell receptor beta chains below come from one sample, sequenced in a study of blood T cell repertoires in COVID-19. The assay was immunoSEQ multiplex PCR, and TCRdb's table has in-frame clones only and misses some. In the table there are about 170,000 clones, 88% of which are singletons. Sequenced input: peripheral blood. These receptor sequences come from a man over 45 who had recovered from COVID-19.

The rearrangement links TRBV18 to TRBJ1-1; D not resolved. The length of the CDR3 is 12 residues. Trimming pared 3 bases from V and 7 bases from J, leaving 9 bases between. Germline assignment: CDR1 KGHSH and CDR2 LQKENI. CDR3 sequence (DNA): TGTGCCAGCTCACCCTATTCAAGTGAAGCTTTCTTT. Protein: CASSPYSSEAFF.

The V call is TRBV9, the J call TRBJ1-3, with 10 bases lining up with TRBD1. V shed 3 bases, J shed 0 bases, and the junction held 12 bases outside the gene matches. CDR3 size: 19 residues. CDR1 SGDLS and CDR2 YYNGEE come from the germline V gene. Here the CDR3 DNA reads TGTGCCAGCAGCGCCGGGACAGGGGCCTTAACCTTCTCTGGAAACACCATATATTTT. As protein: CASSAGTGALTFSGNTIYF. The full variable domain, completed using reference TRBV9 and TRBJ1-3, is DSGVTQTPKHLITATGQRVTLRCSPRSGDLSVYWYQQSLDQGLQFLIQYYNGEERAKGNILERFSAQQFPDLHSELNLSSLELGDSALYFCASSAGTGALTFSGNTIYFGEGSWLTVV.

The rearrangement joins TRBV7-9 to TRBJ2-3, with 9 bases that match TRBD2. Germline CDR1 SEHNR, CDR2 FQNEAQ (reference sequence). The J segment lost 7 bases and the V segment lost 5 bases, leaving 16 bases of the junction unmatched. CDR3 length: 17 amino acids. This chain's CDR3 is CASSPQGERGATNTQYF. CDR3 nucleotides: TGTGCCAGCAGCCCGCAGGGGGAGCGGGGGGCAACCAATACGCAGTATTTT.

This clone was counted a single time. This rearrangement joins TRBV18 to TRBJ2-2, with D unresolved. Per the germline V gene, CDR1 is KGHSH and CDR2 is LQKENI. With 6 bases removed from V and 6 bases from J, the gap between germline ends came to 14 bases. This CDR3 region has 14 residues. CDR3 in DNA: TGTGCCAGCTCTGCCCGTGGAGATCCCGGGGAGCTGTTTTTT. It codes for CASSARGDPGELFF.

The gene calls are TRBV28 and TRBJ1-3; the D is unclear. CDR1 and CDR2 (germline): MDHEN, SYDVKM. The length of the CDR3 is 16 residues. Trimming removed 6 bases from V and 0 bases from J, with 15 bases in between. The CDR3 DNA reads as TGTGCCAGCAGCCCCGCCGGGGTTAGCTCTGGAAACACCATATATTTT. Its protein is CASSPAGVSSGNTIYF.

Here the CDR3 DNA reads TGTGCCAGCAGCACGGGGGGAGCCAACACCGGGGAGCTGTTTTTT. As protein: CASSTGGANTGELFF. The chain links TRBV9 to TRBJ2-2, with 7 bases identical to TRBD2. The length of the CDR3 is 15 residues. The V gene's germline CDR1 is SGDLS and CDR2 YYNGEE. V was pared by 4 bases and J by 2 bases, with 5 bases of the junction left unmatched.

The V gene is TRBV5-8, the J gene TRBJ2-3; 11 bases fit TRBD2. There are 16 residues in the CDR3. CDR1 is SGHTS and CDR2 is YDEGEE in the germline V gene. V lost 0 bases to trimming and J lost 6 bases; unmatched junction nucleotides: 6. The CDR3 region has the DNA TGTGCCAGCAGCTTGGATAGCGGGGGGGCCTATGATACGCAGTATTTT. It specifies CASSLDSGGAYDTQYF.

This rearrangement joins TRBV5-4 to TRBJ2-3; TRBD2 agrees at 7 bases. Germline CDR1 and CDR2: SGHNT and YYREEE (reference sequence). J was trimmed by 2 bases and V by 5 bases; bases with no gene match: 5. The CDR3 has 14 amino acids. The CDR3 region has the DNA TGTGCCAGCAGTCCGAGCGGGACCACAGATACGCAGTATTTT. This translates into CASSPSGTTDTQYF. The full variable domain, rest sourced from reference TRBV5-4 and TRBJ2-3, is ETGVTQSPTHLIKTRGQQVTLRCSSQSGHNTVSWYQQALGQGPQFIFQYYREEENGRGNFPPRFSGLQFPNYSSELNVNALELDDSALYLCASSPSGTTDTQYFGPGTRLTVL.

V gene TRBV11-2 combines with J gene TRBJ2-5; 9 bases line up with TRBD2. Germline V gene data show CDR1 as SGHAT and CDR2 as FQNNGV. The CDR3 spans 16 residues. J gave up 5 bases and V 8 bases, and 15 bases lay outside the gene matches. The DNA for the CDR3 is TGTGCCAGCCGGGAGCGGGAGGCTTCCCTGCGGGAGACCCAGTACTTC. It specifies CASREREASLRETQYF.

This clone was counted between two and nine times. The chain uses TRBV19 and TRBJ2-7, with TRBD1 matching over 9 bases. From germline, CDR1 is LNHDA and CDR2 SQIVND (reference sequence). The CDR3 extends over 14 amino acids. Trimming took 3 bases from V and 2 from J; bases not matched to a gene: 2. Here the CDR3 DNA reads TGTGCCAGTAGTATCGGGACAGGGACCTACGAGCAGTACTTC. Its translation is CASSIGTGTYEQYF.

The rearrangement uses TRBV19 and TRBJ1-4, with a weak D call TRBD1 (5 bases). The V gene's germline CDR1 is LNHDA and CDR2 SQIVND (reference sequence). Trimming took off 5 bases at V and 5 bases at J, with 18 bases between the two ends. The CDR3 spans 16 residues. The CDR3 here is CASSLTSWGRNEKLFF. The CDR3, as DNA: TGTGCCAGTAGTCTAACAAGCTGGGGGAGGAATGAAAAACTGTTTTTT.

V and J are TRBV14 and TRBJ2-1; D might be TRBD2 (5 bases). V lost 4 bases and J lost 3, with 10 bases in between. Germline values: CDR1 SGHDN, CDR2 FVKESK. The CDR3 totals 14 residues. The CDR3 DNA is TGTGCCAGCAGCCCAAACCGGGACTACAATGAGCAGTTCTTC. The encoded protein is CASSPNRDYNEQFF.